The 2 T cell receptor beta chains below all came from one sample that was sequenced in a study of identical twins. TCRdb processed the 5' RACE reads anew with MiXCR; each CDR3 protein has one entry. The data hold a few hundred thousand distinct CDR3 sequences, with about 8.3% observed a single time. This sample also appeared in a second study, on yellow fever vaccine responses in identical twins.

Sequencing was done on a sample of CD8+ T cells sorted from blood. Source of these receptors: a woman younger than 35 in good health.

This clonotype was observed a few times. The J gene is TRBJ1-1, the V gene TRBV29-1, with TRBD1 matching over 7 bases. The trim removed 7 bases at V and 1 base at J, leaving 6 bases unmatched. Germline V gene sequence: CDR1 SQVTM, CDR2 ANQGSEA. The CDR3 is 13 amino acids. Here the CDR3 reads CSAQGGGNTEAFF. CDR3 nucleotides: TGCAGCGCCCAGGGGGGGGGGAACACTGAAGCTTTCTTT.

This clonotype has just a few counts. The J gene is TRBJ2-1, the V gene TRBV29-1; D is unclear. The CDR3 extends over 14 amino acids. Per the germline V gene, CDR1 is SQVTM and CDR2 is ANQGSEA. V lost 1 base and J lost 2, with 9 bases in between. The CDR3 nucleotides read TGCAGCGTTGAAGGGGTCGAGGCCTACAATGAGCAGTTCTTC. This gives the protein CSVEGVEAYNEQFF.